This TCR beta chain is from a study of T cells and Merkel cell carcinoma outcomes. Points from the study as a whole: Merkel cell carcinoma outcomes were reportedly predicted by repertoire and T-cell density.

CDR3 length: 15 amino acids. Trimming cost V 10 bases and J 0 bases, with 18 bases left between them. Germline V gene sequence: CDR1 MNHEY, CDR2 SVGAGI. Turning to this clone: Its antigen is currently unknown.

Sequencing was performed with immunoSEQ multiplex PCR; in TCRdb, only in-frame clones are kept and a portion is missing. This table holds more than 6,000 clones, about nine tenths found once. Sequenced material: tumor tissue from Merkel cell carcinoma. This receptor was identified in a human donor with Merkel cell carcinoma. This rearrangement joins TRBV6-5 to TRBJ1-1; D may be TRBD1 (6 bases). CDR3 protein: CATSKGGIMNTEAFF. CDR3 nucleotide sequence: TGTGCCACTTCTAAGGGGGGAATCATGAACACTGAAGCTTTCTTT.